A single count supports the clone carrying this TCR beta chain. The sample originates from a study of blood T cell repertoires in COVID-19. Study-level information: Samples taken during acute and convalescent COVID-19 were collected in the United States, Italy and Spain. Sample material is recorded as cDNA or gDNA derived from T cells, B-cell-depleted T cells, or PBMCs.

Measured with immunoSEQ multiplex PCR; TCRdb has only the in-frame clones, and not every one. The table includes a few hundred thousand clones, more than 90% detected once. The age range of participants was about 18 to 95 years, with residence in about two dozen US areas. The germline V and J ends were trimmed by 3 bases and 7 bases, with 13 bases remaining between them. Germline V gene data show CDR1 as GTSNPN and CDR2 as SVGIG (reference sequence). The CDR3 is made up of 14 amino acids. The receptor was derived from a woman in her thirties who had recovered from COVID-19. The gene calls are TRBV30 and TRBJ1-6, with D unclear. The sequencing sample was made of PBMCs or T cells enriched from blood (not recorded which). This CDR3 is CAWSLGSGNSPLHF. DNA of the CDR3: TGTGCCTGGAGCCTGGGCTCGGGAAATTCACCCCTCCACTTT.